In this sample, the clone carrying this T cell receptor beta chain turned up once. The PCR had 60 Vbeta and 13 Jbeta primers. Sequencing was performed with immunoSEQ multiplex PCR; in TCRdb, only in-frame clones are kept and a portion is missing. The sample shows approximately 88,000 clones, 55% to 75% of them seen only once. The sample originates from a study of cytomegalovirus exposure and HLA in healthy donors. Study in general: Of all 360 or so donors who were genotyped, under 90% belonged to the Caucasian-associated ancestry cluster.

Looked up from germline, CDR1 is MDHEN and CDR2 is SYDVKM. V lost 4 bases to trimming and J lost 6 bases, with 18 bases between them. CDR3 length equals 15 residues. The chain employs TRBV28 and TRBJ1-2, with a tentative D call TRBD1 (5 bases). The specimen sequenced was PBMCs. The receptor was isolated from a man aged 55 to 70 in good health and CMV-seronegative. CDR3 sequence: CASSSPGRGSDGYTF. The CDR3 bases are TGTGCCAGCAGTTCACCCGGTCGGGGGAGCGATGGCTACACCTTC.